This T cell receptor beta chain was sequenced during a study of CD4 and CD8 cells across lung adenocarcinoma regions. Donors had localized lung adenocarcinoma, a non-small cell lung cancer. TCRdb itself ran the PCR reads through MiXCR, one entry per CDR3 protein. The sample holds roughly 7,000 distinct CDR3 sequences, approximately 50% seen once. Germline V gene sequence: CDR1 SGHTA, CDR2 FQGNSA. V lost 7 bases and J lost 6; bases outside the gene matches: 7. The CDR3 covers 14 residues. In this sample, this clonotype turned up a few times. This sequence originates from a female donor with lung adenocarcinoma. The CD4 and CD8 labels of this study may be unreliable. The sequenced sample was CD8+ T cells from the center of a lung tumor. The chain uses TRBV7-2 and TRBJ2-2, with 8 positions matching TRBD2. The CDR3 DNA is TGTGCCAGCACCCACACTAGCGGCTCCGGGGAGCTGTTTTTT. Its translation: CASTHTSGSGELFF.